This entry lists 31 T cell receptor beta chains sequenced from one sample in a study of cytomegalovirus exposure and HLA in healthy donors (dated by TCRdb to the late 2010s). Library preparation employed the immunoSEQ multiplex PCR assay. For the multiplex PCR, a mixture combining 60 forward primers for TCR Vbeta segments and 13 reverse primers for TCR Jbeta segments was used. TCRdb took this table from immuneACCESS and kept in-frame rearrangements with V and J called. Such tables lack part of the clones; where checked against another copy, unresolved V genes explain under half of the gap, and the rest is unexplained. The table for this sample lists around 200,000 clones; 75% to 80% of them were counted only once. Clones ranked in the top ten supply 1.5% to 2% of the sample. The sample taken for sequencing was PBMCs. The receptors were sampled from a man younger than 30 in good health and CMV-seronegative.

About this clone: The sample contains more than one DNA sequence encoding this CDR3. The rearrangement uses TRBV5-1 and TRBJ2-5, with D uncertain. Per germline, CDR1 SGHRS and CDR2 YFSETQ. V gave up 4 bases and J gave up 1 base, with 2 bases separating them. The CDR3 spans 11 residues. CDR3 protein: CASSLQETQYF. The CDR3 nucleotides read TGCGCCAGCAGCCTCCAAGAGACCCAGTACTTC.

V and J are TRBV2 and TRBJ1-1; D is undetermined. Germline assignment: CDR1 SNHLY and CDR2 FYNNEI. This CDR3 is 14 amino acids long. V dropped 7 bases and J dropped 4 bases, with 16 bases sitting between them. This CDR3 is CASIAIQVGTEAFF. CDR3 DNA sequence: TGTGCCAGCATAGCGATCCAGGTTGGCACTGAAGCTTTCTTT.

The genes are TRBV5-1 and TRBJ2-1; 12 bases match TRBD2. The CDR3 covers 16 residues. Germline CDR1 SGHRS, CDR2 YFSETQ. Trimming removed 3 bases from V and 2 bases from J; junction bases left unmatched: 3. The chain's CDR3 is CASSSLAGGAYNEQFF. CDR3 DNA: TGCGCCAGCAGCTCTCTAGCGGGAGGGGCCTACAATGAGCAGTTCTTC.

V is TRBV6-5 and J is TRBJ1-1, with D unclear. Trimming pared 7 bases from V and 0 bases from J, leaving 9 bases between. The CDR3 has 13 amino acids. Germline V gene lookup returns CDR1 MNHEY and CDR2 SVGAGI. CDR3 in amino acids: CASINRLNTEAFF. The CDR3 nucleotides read TGTGCCAGCATCAACAGATTGAACACTGAAGCTTTCTTT.

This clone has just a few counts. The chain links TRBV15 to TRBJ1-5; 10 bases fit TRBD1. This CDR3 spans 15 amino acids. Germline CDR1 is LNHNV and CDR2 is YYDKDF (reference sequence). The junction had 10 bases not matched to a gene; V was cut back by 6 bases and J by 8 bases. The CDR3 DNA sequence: TGTGCCACCAGAGCGGGACAGGGGATTAGGGAGCCCCAGCATTTT. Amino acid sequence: CATRAGQGIREPQHF. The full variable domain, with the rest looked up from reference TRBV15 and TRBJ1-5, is DAMVIQNPRYQVTQFGKPVTLSCSQTLNHNVMYWYQQKSSQAPKLLFHYYDKDFNNEADTPDNFQSRRPNTSFCFLDIRSPGLGDTAMYLCATRAGQGIREPQHFGDGTRLSIL.

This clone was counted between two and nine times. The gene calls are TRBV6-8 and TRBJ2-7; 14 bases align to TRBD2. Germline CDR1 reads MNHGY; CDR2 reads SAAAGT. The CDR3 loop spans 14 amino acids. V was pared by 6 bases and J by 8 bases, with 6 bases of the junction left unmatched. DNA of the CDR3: TGTGCCAGCAGGACCGGGACTAGCGGGAGTAAGCAGTACTTC. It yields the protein CASRTGTSGSKQYF.

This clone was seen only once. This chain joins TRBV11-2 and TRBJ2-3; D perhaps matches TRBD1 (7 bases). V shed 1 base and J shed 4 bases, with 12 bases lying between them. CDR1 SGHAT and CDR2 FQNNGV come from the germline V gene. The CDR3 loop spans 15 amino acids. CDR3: CASSLGGRGADTQYF. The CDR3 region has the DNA TGTGCCAGCAGCTTAGGCGGCAGGGGGGCAGATACGCAGTATTTT.

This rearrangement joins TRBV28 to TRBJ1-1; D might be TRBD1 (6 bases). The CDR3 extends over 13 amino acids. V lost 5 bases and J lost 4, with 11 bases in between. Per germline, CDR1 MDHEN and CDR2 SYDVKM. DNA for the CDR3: TGTGCCAGCAGTATACCCAGGGGCACTGAAGCTTTCTTT. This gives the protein CASSIPRGTEAFF.

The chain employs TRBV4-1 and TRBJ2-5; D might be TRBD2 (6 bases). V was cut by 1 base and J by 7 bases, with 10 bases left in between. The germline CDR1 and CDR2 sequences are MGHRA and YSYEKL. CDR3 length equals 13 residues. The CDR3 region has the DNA TGCGCCAGCAGCCAAGGACATAGCGGGACCCAGTACTTC. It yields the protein CASSQGHSGTQYF.

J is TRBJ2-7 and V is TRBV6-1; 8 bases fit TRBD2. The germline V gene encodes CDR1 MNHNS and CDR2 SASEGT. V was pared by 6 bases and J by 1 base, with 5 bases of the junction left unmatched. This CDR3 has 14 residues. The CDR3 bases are TGTGCCAGCAGCCAAGCGGGGGCATCCTACGAGCAGTACTTC. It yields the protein CASSQAGASYEQYF.

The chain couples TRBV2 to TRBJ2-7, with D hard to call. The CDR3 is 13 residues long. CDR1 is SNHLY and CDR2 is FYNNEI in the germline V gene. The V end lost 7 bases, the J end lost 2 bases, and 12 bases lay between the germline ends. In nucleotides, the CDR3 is TGTGCCAGCACTTCCATAGATACCTACGAGCAGTACTTC. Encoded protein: CASTSIDTYEQYF.

This chain's CDR3 is CASRLAGASAEQFF. The CDR3 DNA reads TGTGCCAGCAGACTAGCGGGAGCTTCCGCTGAGCAGTTCTTC. The chain links TRBV14 to TRBJ2-1; TRBD2 matches at 11 bases. Germline CDR1 reads SGHDN; CDR2 reads FVKESK. The length of the CDR3 is 14 residues. Trimming at V came to 6 bases and at J to 9 bases, leaving 7 bases not matched to a gene.

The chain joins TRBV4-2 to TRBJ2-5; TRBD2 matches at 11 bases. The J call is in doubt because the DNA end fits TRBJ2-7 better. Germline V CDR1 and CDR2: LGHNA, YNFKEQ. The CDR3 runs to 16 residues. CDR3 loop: CASSQEGTSGLYEQYF. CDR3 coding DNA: TGTGCCAGCAGCCAAGAGGGGACTAGCGGACTCTACGAGCAGTACTTC.

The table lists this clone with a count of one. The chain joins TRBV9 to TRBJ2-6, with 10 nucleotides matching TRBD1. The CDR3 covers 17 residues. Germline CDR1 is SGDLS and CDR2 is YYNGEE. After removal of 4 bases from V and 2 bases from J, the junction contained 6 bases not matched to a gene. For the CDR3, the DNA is TGTGCCAGCAGCCCACGACAGGGGGCGGCTGGGGCCAACGTCCTGACTTTC. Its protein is CASSPRQGAAGANVLTF. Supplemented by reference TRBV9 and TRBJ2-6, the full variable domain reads DSGVTQTPKHLITATGQRVTLRCSPRSGDLSVYWYQQSLDQGLQFLIQYYNGEERAKGNILERFSAQQFPDLHSELNLSSLELGDSALYFCASSPRQGAAGANVLTFGAGSRLTVL.

The CDR3 nucleotides are TGCGCCAGCAGCCAAGGCGACATTTCCTACAATGAGCAGTTCTTC. Translation gives CASSQGDISYNEQFF. This chain joins TRBV4-3 and TRBJ2-1; no definite D call. With 1 base removed from V and 1 base from J, the gap between germline ends came to 8 bases. The CDR3 has 15 amino acids. Germline-derived CDR1 and CDR2 are LGHNA and YSLEER.

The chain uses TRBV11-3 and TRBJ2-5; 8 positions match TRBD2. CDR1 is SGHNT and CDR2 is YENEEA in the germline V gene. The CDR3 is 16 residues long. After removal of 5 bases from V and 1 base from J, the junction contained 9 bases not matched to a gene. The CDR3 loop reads CASSPNSGVAQETQYF. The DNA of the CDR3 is TGTGCCAGCAGCCCGAATAGCGGGGTGGCCCAAGAGACCCAGTACTTC. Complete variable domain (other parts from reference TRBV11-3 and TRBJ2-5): EAGVVQSPRYKIIEKKQPVAFWCNPISGHNTLYWYLQNLGQGPELLIRYENEEAVDDSQLPKDRFSAERLKGVDSTLKIQPAELGDSAVYLCASSPNSGVAQETQYFGPGTRLLVL.

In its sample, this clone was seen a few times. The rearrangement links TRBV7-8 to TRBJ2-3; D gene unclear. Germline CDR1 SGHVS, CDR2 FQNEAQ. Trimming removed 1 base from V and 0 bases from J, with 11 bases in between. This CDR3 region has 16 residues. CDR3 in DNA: TGTGCCAGCAGCTTAGGGGCTTTAGGAAGCACAGATACGCAGTATTTT. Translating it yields CASSLGALGSTDTQYF.

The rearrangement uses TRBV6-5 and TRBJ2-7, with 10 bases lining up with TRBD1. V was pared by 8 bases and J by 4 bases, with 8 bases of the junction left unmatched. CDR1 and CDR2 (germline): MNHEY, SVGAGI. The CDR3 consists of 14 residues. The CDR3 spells CASSPGQGSYEQYF. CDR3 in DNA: TGTGCCAGCTCACCGGGACAGGGGTCGTACGAGCAGTACTTC.

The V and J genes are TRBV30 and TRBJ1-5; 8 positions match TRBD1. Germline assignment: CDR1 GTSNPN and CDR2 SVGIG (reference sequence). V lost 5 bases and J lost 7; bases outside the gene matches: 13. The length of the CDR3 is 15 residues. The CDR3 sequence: CAWGLSDRGRQPQHF. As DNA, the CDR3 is TGTGCCTGGGGCCTTTCCGACAGGGGCAGACAGCCCCAGCATTTT.

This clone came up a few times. The CDR3 DNA follows: TGTGCCAGCAGCACGAAAGGAGATCGGGGGGTTGGCTACACCTTC. Its translation is CASSTKGDRGVGYTF. The V call is TRBV21-1, the J call TRBJ1-2. TRBV21-1 is described as a pseudogene. The length of the CDR3 is 15 residues.

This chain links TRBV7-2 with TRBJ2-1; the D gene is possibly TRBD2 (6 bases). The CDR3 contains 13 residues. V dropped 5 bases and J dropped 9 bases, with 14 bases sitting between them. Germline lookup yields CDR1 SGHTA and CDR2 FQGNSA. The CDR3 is CASSPLATTEQFF. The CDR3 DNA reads TGTGCCAGCAGCCCTCTAGCGACCACTGAGCAGTTCTTC.

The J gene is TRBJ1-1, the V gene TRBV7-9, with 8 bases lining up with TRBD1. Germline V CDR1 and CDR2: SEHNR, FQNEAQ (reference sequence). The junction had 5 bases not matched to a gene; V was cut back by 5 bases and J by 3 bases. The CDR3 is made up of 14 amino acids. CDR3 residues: CASSPPTGDTEAFF. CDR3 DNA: TGTGCCAGCAGCCCCCCGACAGGGGACACTGAAGCTTTCTTT.

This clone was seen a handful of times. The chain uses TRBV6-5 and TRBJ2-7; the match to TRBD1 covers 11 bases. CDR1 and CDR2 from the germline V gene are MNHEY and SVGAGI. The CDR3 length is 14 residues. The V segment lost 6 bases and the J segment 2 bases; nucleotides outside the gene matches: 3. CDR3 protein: CASSPGQGAYEQYF. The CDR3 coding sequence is TGTGCCAGCAGCCCGGGACAGGGGGCCTACGAGCAGTACTTC.

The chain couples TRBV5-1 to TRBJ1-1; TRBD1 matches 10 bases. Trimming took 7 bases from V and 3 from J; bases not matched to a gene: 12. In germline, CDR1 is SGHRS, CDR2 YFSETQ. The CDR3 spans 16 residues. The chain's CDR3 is CASSRGTGVLDTEAFF. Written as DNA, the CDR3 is TGCGCCAGCTCTAGGGGGACAGGGGTGTTAGACACTGAAGCTTTCTTT.

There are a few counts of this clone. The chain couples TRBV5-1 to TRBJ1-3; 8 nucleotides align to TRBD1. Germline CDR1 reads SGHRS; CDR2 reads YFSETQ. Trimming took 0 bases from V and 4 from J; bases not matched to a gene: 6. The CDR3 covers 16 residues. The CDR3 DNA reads TGCGCCAGCAGCTTGGAAGGCAGGGGGCTCGGAAACACCATATATTTT. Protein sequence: CASSLEGRGLGNTIYF.

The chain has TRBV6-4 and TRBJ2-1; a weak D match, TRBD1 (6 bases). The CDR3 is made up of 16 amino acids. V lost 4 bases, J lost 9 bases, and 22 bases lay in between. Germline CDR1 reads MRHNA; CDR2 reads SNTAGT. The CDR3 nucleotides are TGTGCCAGCAGTGTATCAGGCATCAGGGGATCCAGTGAGCAGTTCTTC. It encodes CASSVSGIRGSSEQFF.

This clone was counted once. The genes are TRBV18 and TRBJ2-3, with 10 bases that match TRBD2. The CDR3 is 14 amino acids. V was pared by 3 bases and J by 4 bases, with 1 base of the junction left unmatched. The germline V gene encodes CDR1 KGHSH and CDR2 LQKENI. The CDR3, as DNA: TGTGCCAGCTCACCCAGCGGGGGGGCAGATACGCAGTATTTT. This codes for CASSPSGGADTQYF.

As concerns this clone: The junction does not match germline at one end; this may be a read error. CDR3 DNA sequence: TGTGCCAGCAACTTAGGAGGGGACAGACGTGGCTACACCTTC. Protein: CASNLGGDRRGYTF. The chain links TRBV7-6 to TRBJ1-2; TRBD1 agrees at 7 bases. The CDR3 covers 14 residues. Germline CDR1 and CDR2: SGHVS and FNYEAQ.

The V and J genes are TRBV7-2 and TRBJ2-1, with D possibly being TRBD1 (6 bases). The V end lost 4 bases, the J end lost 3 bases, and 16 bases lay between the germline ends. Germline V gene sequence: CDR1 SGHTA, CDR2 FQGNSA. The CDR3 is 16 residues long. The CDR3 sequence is CASSYRTGSVYNEQFF. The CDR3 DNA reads TGTGCCAGCAGCTACAGAACAGGGAGCGTCTACAATGAGCAGTTCTTC. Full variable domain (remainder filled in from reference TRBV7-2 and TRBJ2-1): GAGVSQSPSNKVTEKGKDVELRCDPISGHTALYWYRQSLGQGLEFLIYFQGNSAPDKSGLPSDRFSAERTGGSVSTLTIQRTQQEDSAVYLCASSYRTGSVYNEQFFGPGTRLTVL.

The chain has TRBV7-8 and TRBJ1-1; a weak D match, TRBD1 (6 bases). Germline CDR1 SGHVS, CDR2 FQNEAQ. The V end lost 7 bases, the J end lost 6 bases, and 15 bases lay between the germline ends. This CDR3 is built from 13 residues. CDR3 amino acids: CASTPGGAAEAFF. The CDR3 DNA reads TGTGCCAGCACCCCCGGGGGGGCCGCTGAAGCTTTCTTT.

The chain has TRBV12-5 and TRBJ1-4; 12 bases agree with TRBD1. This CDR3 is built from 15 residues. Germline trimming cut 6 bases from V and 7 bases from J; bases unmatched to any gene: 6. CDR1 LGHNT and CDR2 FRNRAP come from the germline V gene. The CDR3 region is CASGPGQGAREKLFF. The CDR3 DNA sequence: TGTGCTAGTGGACCGGGACAGGGGGCGCGTGAAAAACTGTTTTTT.